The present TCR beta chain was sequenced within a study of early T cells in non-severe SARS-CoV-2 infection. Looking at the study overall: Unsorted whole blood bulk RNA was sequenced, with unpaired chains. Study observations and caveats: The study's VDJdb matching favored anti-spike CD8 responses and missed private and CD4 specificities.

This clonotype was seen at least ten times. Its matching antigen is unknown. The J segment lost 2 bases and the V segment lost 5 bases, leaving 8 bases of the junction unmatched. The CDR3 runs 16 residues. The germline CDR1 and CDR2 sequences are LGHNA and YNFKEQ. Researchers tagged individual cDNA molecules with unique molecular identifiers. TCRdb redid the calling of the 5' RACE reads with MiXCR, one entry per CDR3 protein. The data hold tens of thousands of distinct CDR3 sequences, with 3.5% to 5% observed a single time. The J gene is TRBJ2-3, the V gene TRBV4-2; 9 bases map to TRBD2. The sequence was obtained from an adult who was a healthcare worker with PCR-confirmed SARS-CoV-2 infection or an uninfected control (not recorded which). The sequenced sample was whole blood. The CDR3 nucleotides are TGTGCCAGCAGCTACCCTAGCGGGGATCCCACAGATACGCAGTATTTT. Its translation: CASSYPSGDPTDTQYF.